What follows describes a single T cell receptor beta chain. The target of this receptor is not known. No base quality values were provided; no much bigger clone lies one nucleotide off. TCRbeta CDR3 regions were amplified from genomic DNA by means of the immunoSEQ Assay, a bias-controlled multiplex PCR. The published analysis was carried out like this. Nucleated cell counts per sample were estimated from amplification of reference gene primers within the assay. To quantify the absolute abundance of each unique TCRbeta CDR3 rearrangement, sequence reads were collapsed and filtered. For each sample, productive Simpson clonality was calculated by taking the square root of Simpson's diversity index across productive rearrangements. Entries here come from immuneACCESS through TCRdb and include only in-frame sequences with V and J called. Some clones fail to appear in such tables; in the studies checked, an unresolved V gene covers under half of the shortfall, and the cause of the remainder is unknown. Clone size and V and J calls were adopted from that table, with D and trimming inferred from the DNA. Counted in this sample were 140,000 to 150,000 clones; over 65% of them appeared once. Roughly 17% of the sample lies in the top ten.

This sample is part of a study of blood T cell repertoires in COVID-19 (dated by TCRdb to the early 2020s). As for the study more broadly: The collaborator samples originated in the United States, Italy and Spain and spanned the acute and convalescent phases of COVID-19. HLA class I and class II types, where available, came from metadata supplied by the sample provider rather than from assay-based typing. The prospective study material was composed of cDNA or gDNA derived from T cells, B-cell-depleted T cells, or PBMCs. The repertoires were made available in a free public database intended to serve as a resource for research on the immune response to SARS-CoV-2. Deeply sampled blood TCRbeta repertoires from subjects exposed to, actively infected with, or recovered from COVID-19 were included in the dataset. Samples came from the ongoing ImmuneRACE study (first 160 participants) plus 1,254 subjects from 6 global collaborators. A de-identified subject ID, COVID-19 status, age in years and sex were almost always included in the sample metadata. Points the paper makes about the study in general: How much clinical and demographic metadata was included differed by source and by participant, and the metadata was provided uncurated.

Collaborating institutions collected whole blood in K2EDTA tubes following their own protocols. For TCRbeta analysis, collaborator samples were shipped as frozen whole blood, as isolated PBMCs, or as DNA extracted from either sample type. The trim is 0 bases for V and 0 bases for J, with a gap of 10 bases between the germline ends. CDR1 and CDR2, per the germline V gene, are SGHRS and YFSETQ. From the cysteine through the phenylalanine, the CDR3 covers 16 amino acids. The sequence is cut down to CDR3 DNA, 48 bases in frame from base 1. Sequenced input: peripheral blood. The source of this sequence is a man aged 50 to 59 with acute or convalescent COVID-19. This chain is built from TRBV5-1 and TRBJ2-1, with TRBD1 perhaps the D gene, on 6 matching bases. The nucleotide sequence reads TGCGCCAGCAGCTTGGAGGGACAACTCTCCTACAATGAGCAGTTCTTC. It encodes CASSLEGQLSYNEQFF.